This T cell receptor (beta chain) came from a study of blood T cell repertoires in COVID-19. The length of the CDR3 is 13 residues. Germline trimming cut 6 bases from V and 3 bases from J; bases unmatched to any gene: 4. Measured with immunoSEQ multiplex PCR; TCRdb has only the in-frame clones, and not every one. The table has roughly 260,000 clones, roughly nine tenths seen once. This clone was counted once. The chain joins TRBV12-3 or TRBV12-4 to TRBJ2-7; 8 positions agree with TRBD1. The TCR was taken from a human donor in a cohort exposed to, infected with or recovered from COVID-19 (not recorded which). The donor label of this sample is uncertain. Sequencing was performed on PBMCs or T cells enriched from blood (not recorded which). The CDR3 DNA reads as TGTGCCAGCAGGCTTACAGGGGGCTACGAGCAGTACTTC. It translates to CASRLTGGYEQYF.